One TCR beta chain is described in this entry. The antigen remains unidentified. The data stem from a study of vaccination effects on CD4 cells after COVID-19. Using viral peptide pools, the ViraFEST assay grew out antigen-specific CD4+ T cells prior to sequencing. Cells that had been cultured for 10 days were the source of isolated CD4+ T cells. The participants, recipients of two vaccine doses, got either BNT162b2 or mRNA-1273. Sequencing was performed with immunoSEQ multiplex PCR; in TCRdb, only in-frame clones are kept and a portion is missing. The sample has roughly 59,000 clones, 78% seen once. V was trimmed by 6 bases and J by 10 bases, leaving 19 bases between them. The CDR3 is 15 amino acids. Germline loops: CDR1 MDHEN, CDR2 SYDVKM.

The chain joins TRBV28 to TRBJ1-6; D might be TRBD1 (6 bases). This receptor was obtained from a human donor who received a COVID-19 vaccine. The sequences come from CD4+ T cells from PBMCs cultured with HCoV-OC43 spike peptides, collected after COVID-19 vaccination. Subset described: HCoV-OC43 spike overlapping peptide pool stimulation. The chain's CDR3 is CASSAIQGVGSPLHF. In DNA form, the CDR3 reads TGTGCCAGCAGCGCAATACAGGGTGTAGGGTCACCCCTCCACTTT. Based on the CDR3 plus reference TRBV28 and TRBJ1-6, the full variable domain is DVKVTQSSRYLVKRTGEKVFLECVQDMDHENMFWYRQDPGLGLRLIYFSYDVKMKEKGDIPEGYSVSREKKERFSLILESASTNQTSMYLCASSAIQGVGSPLHFGNGTRLTVT.